This passage covers 10 T cell receptor beta chains from one sample sequenced in a study of T cell responses to AZD1222 COVID-19 vaccine. TCRdb's table, derived via immunoSEQ multiplex PCR, lists solely in-frame clones and lacks some. The sample gives about 150,000 clones, about nine tenths of which show up once; roughly 9.1% is in the top ten. The material sequenced was peripheral blood, taken 28 days after the second AZD1222 dose. These receptors were taken from an adult who received the AZD1222 COVID-19 vaccine.

V is TRBV24-1 and J is TRBJ2-1; TRBD2 matches 9 bases. V shed 3 bases, J shed 6 bases, and the junction held 14 bases outside the gene matches. Germline CDR1 is KGHDR and CDR2 is SFDVKD. CDR3 length: 18 residues. The CDR3 bases are TGTGCCACCAGTGATCTCCCCCCAGGGGTAGCGGGAGTCAATGAGCAGTTCTTC. Translated: CATSDLPPGVAGVNEQFF.

V usage is TRBV19 and J usage is TRBJ2-5; TRBD1 aligns across 10 bases. The J segment lost 5 bases and the V segment lost 5 bases, leaving 11 bases of the junction unmatched. Looked up from germline, CDR1 is LNHDA and CDR2 is SQIVND (reference sequence). The CDR3 sequence is 16 residues long. CDR3 DNA sequence: TGTGCCAGTAGTTCCTTATCCGGGACAGGGGTCGAGACCCAGTACTTC. Amino acid sequence: CASSSLSGTGVETQYF.

In this sample, this clone turned up once. This chain connects TRBV9 to TRBJ2-1; D may be TRBD2 (6 bases). Trimming removed 2 bases from V and 10 bases from J, with 13 bases in between. Germline CDR1 is SGDLS and CDR2 is YYNGEE. The length of the CDR3 is 13 residues. CDR3 region: CASSVVPAGEQFF. DNA of the CDR3: TGTGCCAGCAGCGTGGTTCCCGCGGGGGAGCAGTTCTTC.

The chain employs TRBV28 and TRBJ1-2; 9 bases agree with TRBD1. The CDR3 runs 14 residues. Looked up from germline, CDR1 is MDHEN and CDR2 is SYDVKM. Trimming at V came to 6 bases and at J to 8 bases, leaving 10 bases not matched to a gene. CDR3 sequence (DNA): TGTGCCAGCAGAAGTACAGGGGGCGCGGGCGGCTACACCTTC. Protein: CASRSTGGAGGYTF.

This chain joins TRBV6-1 and TRBJ1-2; no definite D call. This CDR3 has 13 amino acids. In germline, CDR1 is MNHNS, CDR2 SASEGT. Trimming cost V 6 bases and J 5 bases, with 13 bases left between them. The CDR3 region is CASRSDPRYGYTF. The CDR3 DNA is TGTGCCAGCAGATCGGACCCTAGATATGGCTACACCTTC.

V and J are TRBV2 and TRBJ1-2, with TRBD1 matching over 7 bases. The germline V gene encodes CDR1 SNHLY and CDR2 FYNNEI. With V trimmed by 2 bases and J by 6 bases, 6 bases remained unmatched. CDR3 length: 14 amino acids. CDR3 in DNA: TGTGCCAGCAGTGAAACCGGAGGGGGCCATGGCTACACCTTC. Protein sequence: CASSETGGGHGYTF.

This chain links TRBV3-1 (or the pseudogene TRBV3-2) with TRBJ2-1; weak D call: TRBD2 (6 bases). This CDR3 has 15 residues. The V end was cut by 3 bases, the J end by 2 bases, with 11 bases between. From germline, CDR1 is LGHDT and CDR2 YNNKEL (reference sequence). CDR3 protein: CASSHTSRAYNEQFF. CDR3 sequence (DNA): TGTGCCAGCAGCCATACTAGCCGCGCCTACAATGAGCAGTTCTTC.

The chain combines TRBV11-2 with TRBJ1-3; no firm D call. CDR3 length equals 15 residues. V dropped 0 bases and J dropped 2 bases, with 8 bases sitting between them. The germline V gene encodes CDR1 SGHAT and CDR2 FQNNGV. CDR3 sequence reads: CASSLEGRAGNTIYF. The CDR3 coding sequence is TGTGCCAGCAGCTTAGAGGGAAGGGCTGGAAACACCATATATTTT.

The CDR3 reads CASSPKATGASNEQFF. The CDR3 coding sequence is TGCGCCAGCAGCCCAAAGGCGACAGGGGCAAGCAATGAGCAGTTCTTC. The chain joins TRBV4-3 to TRBJ2-1; 8 positions agree with TRBD1. The CDR3 covers 16 residues. The V segment lost 4 bases and the J segment 6 bases; nucleotides outside the gene matches: 11. From germline, CDR1 is LGHNA and CDR2 YSLEER.

This clone was counted only a few times. J is TRBJ1-4 and V is TRBV28, with 7 nucleotides matching TRBD1. This CDR3 has 15 amino acids. Germline trimming cut 4 bases from V and 6 bases from J; bases unmatched to any gene: 8. CDR1 and CDR2 (germline): MDHEN, SYDVKM. The CDR3 DNA sequence: TGTGCCAGCAGTTCGACAGGGACGGTTCATGAAAAACTGTTTTTT. Translation: CASSSTGTVHEKLFF.